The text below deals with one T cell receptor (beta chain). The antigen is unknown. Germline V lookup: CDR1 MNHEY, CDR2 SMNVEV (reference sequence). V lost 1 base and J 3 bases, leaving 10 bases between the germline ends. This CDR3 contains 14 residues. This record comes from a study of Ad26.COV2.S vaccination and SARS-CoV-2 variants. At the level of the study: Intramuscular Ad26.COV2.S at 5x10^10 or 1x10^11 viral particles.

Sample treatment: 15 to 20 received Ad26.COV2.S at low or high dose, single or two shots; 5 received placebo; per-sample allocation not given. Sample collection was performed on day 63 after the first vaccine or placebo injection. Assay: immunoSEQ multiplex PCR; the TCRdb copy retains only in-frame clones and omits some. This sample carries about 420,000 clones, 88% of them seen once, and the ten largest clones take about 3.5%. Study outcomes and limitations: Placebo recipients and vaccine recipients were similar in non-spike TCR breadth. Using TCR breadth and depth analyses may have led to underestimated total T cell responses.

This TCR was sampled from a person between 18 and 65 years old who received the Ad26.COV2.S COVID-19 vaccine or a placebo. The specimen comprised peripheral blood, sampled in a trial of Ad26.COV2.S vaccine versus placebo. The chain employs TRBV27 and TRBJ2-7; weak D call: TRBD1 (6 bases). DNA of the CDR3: TGTGCCAGCAGTTTATTCGGGACAAGCTACGAGCAGTACTTC. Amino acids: CASSLFGTSYEQYF.